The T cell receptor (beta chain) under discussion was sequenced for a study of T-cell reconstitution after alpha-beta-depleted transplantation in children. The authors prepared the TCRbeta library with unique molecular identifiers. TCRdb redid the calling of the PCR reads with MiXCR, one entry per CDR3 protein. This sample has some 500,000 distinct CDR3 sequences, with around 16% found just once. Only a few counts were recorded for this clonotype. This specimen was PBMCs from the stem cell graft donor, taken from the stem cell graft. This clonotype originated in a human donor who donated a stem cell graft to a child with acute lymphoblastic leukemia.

CDR3 protein: CSASGAYNEQFF. The CDR3, as DNA: TGCAGTGCCTCGGGAGCATACAATGAGCAGTTCTTC. This chain joins TRBV20-1 and TRBJ2-1, with D perhaps matching TRBD2 (6 bases). CDR1 is DFQATT, CDR2 SNEGSKA, per germline (reference sequence). CDR3 size: 12 residues. Trimming shortened V by 6 bases and J by 4 bases, and 10 bases separated the two germline ends.